The source of this TCR beta chain is a study of blood T cell repertoires in COVID-19. The CDR3 is made up of 14 amino acids. Germline lookup yields CDR1 SQVTM and CDR2 ANQGSEA. V shed 5 bases and J 3 bases; nucleotides not matched to a gene: 6. Sequencing was performed with immunoSEQ multiplex PCR; in TCRdb, only in-frame clones are kept and a portion is missing. The sample lists around 60,000 clones; 65% to 90% were seen once. Sequenced input: peripheral blood. This sequence originates from a man in his forties with acute or convalescent COVID-19. This chain links TRBV29-1 with TRBJ2-2, with 7 bases fitting TRBD2. CDR3 sequence reads: CSVWLGGYTGELFF. CDR3 in DNA: TGCAGCGTTTGGTTGGGGGGGTACACCGGGGAGCTGTTTTTT.